This T cell receptor (beta chain) derives from a study of shared clonotypes between healthy human individuals. For the study at large: The composition of the donors was two women and a few men aged 18 to 49. Every donor yielded three CD4 naive, three CD4 memory, two CD8 naive and one CD8 memory plate. Findings and caveats of the study: An expected dependence of interdonor clonotype sharing on sequencing depth was noted.

The CDR3 has 13 residues. CDR1 is SNHLY, CDR2 FYNNEI, per germline. The ends lost 7 bases at V and 5 bases at J; junction bases unmatched: 4. In the case of this clone: Its antigen is undetermined.

Clones were sequenced by immunoSEQ multiplex PCR, and TCRdb holds only the in-frame ones, with some missing. The sample consists of 2 million to 3 million clones, roughly 93% of them appearing once. The rearrangement links TRBV2 to TRBJ2-5, with 10 bases fitting TRBD2. The sequence was obtained from a young man in good health. Some clones in this sample may be carry-over from other donors' samples. Sequenced: naive CD4+ T cells from PBMCs. Subset defined: CD45RA+ positively selected. The CDR3 loop is CASKSGRVETQYF. The CDR3 DNA reads as TGTGCCAGCAAGAGCGGGAGGGTGGAGACCCAGTACTTC.